This T cell receptor (beta chain) was recorded in a study of blood T cell repertoires in COVID-19. Study at large: Material from acute and convalescent COVID-19 was sourced from the United States, Italy and Spain. T cells, B-cell-depleted T cells, or PBMCs supplied cDNA or gDNA.

In the authors' methods: Reference gene primer amplification yielded estimated nucleated cell counts. TCRdb keeps only in-frame clones here, not all; method: immunoSEQ multiplex PCR. The V and J calls and clone size were taken over from that table, and D and trimming were inferred from the DNA. The table has under 130,000 clones, about 80% seen once. Per the germline V gene, CDR1 is LNHDA and CDR2 is SQIVND (reference sequence). The CDR3 runs 16 residues. Trimming cost V 2 bases and J 10 bases, with 18 bases left between them. The chain joins TRBV19 to TRBJ1-6; maybe TRBD1 (6 bases). Sequencing used peripheral blood. This clonotype was obtained from a woman in her 70s with acute or convalescent COVID-19. CDR3 in DNA: TGTGCCAGTAGTATACTGACAGGTGGGCGCTCGTCACCCCTCCACTTT. Its protein product is CASSILTGGRSSPLHF.